This entry is about one TCR beta chain. Antigen specificity is unknown. This entry belongs to a study of T cell repertoires in cytomegalovirus infection. A single record per CDR3 protein comes from TCRdb applying MiXCR to the reads. In the table there are nearly 700,000 distinct CDR3 sequences, roughly 30% of which are singletons. V lost 0 bases, J lost 13 bases, and 7 bases stayed unmatched. The V gene's germline CDR1 is SGHRS and CDR2 YFSETQ. The length of the CDR3 is 13 residues. This receptor was taken from a human donor in good health (CMV status not recorded). Some clones in this sample may be carry-over from other donors' samples. This sample comprised cultured PBMCs, obtained from culture after CMV antigen stimulation. The chain uses TRBV5-1 and TRBJ2-1; 7 bases are shared with TRBD2. As DNA, the CDR3 is TGCGCCAGCAGCTTGGCCGGGGCTAGCGGCCAGTTCTTC. Protein: CASSLAGASGQFF.